The rows below give T cell receptor beta chains drawn from one sample of a study of T cells in Graves' hyperthyroidism and ophthalmopathy. TCRdb ran MiXCR on the multiplex PCR reads and lists one entry per CDR3 protein. This sample has roughly 500,000 distinct CDR3 sequences, with 40% to 55% found just once. The sequenced material came from peripheral blood or thyroid tissue (not recorded which). These receptor sequences come from an adult woman with Graves' disease, either hyperthyroidism or ophthalmopathy (not recorded which). Each CDR3 is given with its conserved first and last residue.

v_gene: TRBV5-1; CDR3aa: CASSLGTGGAGETQYF
v_gene: TRBV7-8; CDR3aa: CASSPGVAGRLSYNEQFF
v_gene: TRBV25-1; CDR3aa: CATSDPARQGLQDGYTF
v_gene: TRBV7-9; CDR3aa: CASSLLGKNTEAFF
v_gene: TRBV7-8; CDR3aa: CASSLVLAGAQETQYF
v_gene: TRBV10-3; CDR3aa: CAISAMGVSGANVLTF
v_gene: TRBV7-8; CDR3aa: CASSLALEAFF
v_gene: TRBV7-8; CDR3aa: CASSLAGTGEGTQYF
v_gene: TRBV25-1; CDR3aa: CASSESGGNTEAFF
v_gene: TRBV25-1; CDR3aa: CASSVLGTGNYGYTF
v_gene: TRBV30; CDR3aa: CAWRRQETYEQYF
v_gene: TRBV18; CDR3aa: CASSPPGLASYEQYF
v_gene: TRBV4-1; CDR3aa: CASSQGAMTGYNSPLHF
v_gene: TRBV10-2; CDR3aa: CASSFNGVGQFF
v_gene: TRBV19; CDR3aa: CASSMPARPQHF
v_gene: TRBV7-6; CDR3aa: CASSLVLPGKLFF
v_gene: TRBV7-2; CDR3aa: CASSSRQGGNQPQHF
v_gene: TRBV20-1; CDR3aa: CSARDWRGGYEQYF
v_gene: TRBV10-2; CDR3aa: CASGSHGSNTGELFF
v_gene: TRBV2; CDR3aa: CASSEVTGGNYGYTF
v_gene: TRBV29-1; CDR3aa: CSGLASYEQYF
v_gene: TRBV3-1; CDR3aa: CASSQSGVQYF
v_gene: TRBV6-1; CDR3aa: CASGEPGRGTDTQYF
v_gene: TRBV2; CDR3aa: CASATLEGNQPQHF
v_gene: TRBV7-2; CDR3aa: CASSSKGGGFYTGELFF
v_gene: TRBV20-1; CDR3aa: CSAGTTKETQYF
v_gene: TRBV20-1; CDR3aa: CSAWTGQLFF
v_gene: TRBV2; CDR3aa: CASTQGATTGELFF
v_gene: TRBV5-1; CDR3aa: CASSWSHNSPLHF
v_gene: TRBV9; CDR3aa: CASSSTGAFF
v_gene: TRBV5-1; CDR3aa: CASSARGLSNQPQHF
v_gene: TRBV19; CDR3aa: CASSLTLAGAGANVLTF
v_gene: TRBV6-5; CDR3aa: CASSYDSSGANVLTF
v_gene: TRBV9; CDR3aa: CASSDTGTGYGYTF
v_gene: TRBV10-3; CDR3aa: CAIGGPDGYTF
v_gene: TRBV30; CDR3aa: CAWSVTPGELFF
v_gene: TRBV20-1; CDR3aa: CSAPLGQGRGTF
v_gene: TRBV25-1; CDR3aa: CASTPRGKNSYEQYF
v_gene: TRBV7-6; CDR3aa: CASSRGGPTDTQYF
v_gene: TRBV27; CDR3aa: CASSLGLAGVTETQYF
v_gene: TRBV29-1; CDR3aa: CSVVYRFGEKLFF
v_gene: TRBV7-9; CDR3aa: CASKLGGTEAFF
v_gene: TRBV5-1; CDR3aa: CASSLSDRGPPYEQYF
v_gene: TRBV2; CDR3aa: CASSSERQQPQHF
v_gene: TRBV29-1; CDR3aa: CSATGRQNNYGYTF
v_gene: TRBV7-3; CDR3aa: CASSLAGAGEDTGELFF
v_gene: TRBV7-9; CDR3aa: CASSLALTGTHEQYF